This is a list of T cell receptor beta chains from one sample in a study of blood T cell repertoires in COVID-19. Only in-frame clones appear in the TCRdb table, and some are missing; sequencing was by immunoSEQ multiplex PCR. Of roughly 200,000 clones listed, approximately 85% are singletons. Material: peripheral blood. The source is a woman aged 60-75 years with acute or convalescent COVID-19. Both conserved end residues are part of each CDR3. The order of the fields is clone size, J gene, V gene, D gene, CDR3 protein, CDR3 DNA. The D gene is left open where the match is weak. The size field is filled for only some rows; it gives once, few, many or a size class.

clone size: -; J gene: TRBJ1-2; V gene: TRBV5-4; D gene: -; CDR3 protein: CASSSPGGAGRNYGYTF; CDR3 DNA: TGTGCCAGCAGCTCCCCGGGGGGGGCGGGGAGAAACTATGGCTACACCTTC
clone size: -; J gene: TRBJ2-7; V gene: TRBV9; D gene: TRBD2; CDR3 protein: CASSAAIAGGPYEQYF; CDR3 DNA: TGTGCCAGCAGCGCGGCAATAGCGGGAGGGCCATACGAGCAGTACTTC
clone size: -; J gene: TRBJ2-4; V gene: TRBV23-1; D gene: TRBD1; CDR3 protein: CAIEQGSAKNIQYF; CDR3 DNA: TGCGCCATTGAACAGGGGAGCGCCAAAAACATTCAGTACTTC
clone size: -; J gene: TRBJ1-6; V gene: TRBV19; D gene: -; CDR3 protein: CASRDGQQYSPLHF; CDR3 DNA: TGTGCCAGTAGGGACGGACAGCAGTATTCACCCCTCCACTTT
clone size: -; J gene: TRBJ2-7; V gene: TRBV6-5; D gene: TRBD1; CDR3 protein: CASKGTGDVYEQYF; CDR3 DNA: TGTGCCAGCAAGGGGACAGGCGACGTCTACGAGCAGTACTTC
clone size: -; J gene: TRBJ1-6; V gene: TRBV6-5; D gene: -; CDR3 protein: CASSFGTLSPLHF; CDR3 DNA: TGTGCCAGCAGTTTCGGTACACTATCACCCCTCCACTTT
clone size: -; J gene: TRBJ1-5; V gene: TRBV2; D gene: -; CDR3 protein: CASRMDSPNQPQHF; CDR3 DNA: TGTGCCAGCAGGATGGACAGCCCCAATCAGCCCCAGCATTTT
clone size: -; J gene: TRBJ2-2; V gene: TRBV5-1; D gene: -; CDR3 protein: CASSLVAQRYTGELFF; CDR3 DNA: TGCGCCAGCAGCTTGGTTGCTCAACGGTACACCGGGGAGCTGTTTTTT
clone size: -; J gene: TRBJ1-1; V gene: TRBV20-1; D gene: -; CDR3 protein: CSASSGQNTEAFF; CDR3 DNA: TGCAGTGCTAGTTCGGGACAGAACACTGAAGCTTTCTTT
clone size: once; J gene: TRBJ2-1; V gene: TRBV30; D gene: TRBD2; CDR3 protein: CAWIPGLAGGDSSYNEQFF; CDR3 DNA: TGTGCCTGGATCCCCGGACTAGCGGGAGGGGATAGCTCCTACAATGAGCAGTTCTTC
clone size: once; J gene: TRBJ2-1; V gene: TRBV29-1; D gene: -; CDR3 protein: CSVVFLARSNEQFF; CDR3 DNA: TGCAGCGTTGTATTTCTAGCTCGTAGCAATGAGCAGTTCTTC
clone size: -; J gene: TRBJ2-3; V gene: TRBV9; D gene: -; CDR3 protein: CASSASGSSTDTQYF; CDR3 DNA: TGTGCCAGCAGCGCAAGCGGTTCTAGCACAGATACGCAGTATTTT
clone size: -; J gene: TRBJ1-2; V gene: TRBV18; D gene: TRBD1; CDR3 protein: CASSPTQGAANYGYTF; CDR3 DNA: TGTGCCAGCTCTCCTACTCAGGGGGCGGCTAACTATGGCTACACCTTC
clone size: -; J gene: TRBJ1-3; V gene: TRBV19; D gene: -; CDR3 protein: CASGTLSGNTIYF; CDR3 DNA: TGTGCCAGTGGGACACTCTCTGGAAACACCATATATTTT
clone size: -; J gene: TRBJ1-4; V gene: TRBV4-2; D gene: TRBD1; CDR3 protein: CASSQHPTGVGEKLFF; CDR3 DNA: TGTGCCAGCAGCCAACATCCGACAGGGGTGGGTGAAAAACTGTTTTTT
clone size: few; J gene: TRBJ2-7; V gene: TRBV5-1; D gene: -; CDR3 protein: CASSLILGRPYEQYF; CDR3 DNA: TGCGCCAGCAGCTTGATTTTGGGGCGACCCTACGAGCAGTACTTC
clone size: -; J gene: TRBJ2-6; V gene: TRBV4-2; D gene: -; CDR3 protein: CASSQEEAGANVLTF; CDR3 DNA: TGTGCCAGCAGCCAAGAGGAGGCTGGGGCCAACGTCCTGACTTTC
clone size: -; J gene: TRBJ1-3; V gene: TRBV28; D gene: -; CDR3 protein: CASSFSEGVSYGNTIYF; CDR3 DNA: TGTGCCAGCAGTTTCTCAGAGGGGGTCTCTTACGGAAACACCATATATTTT
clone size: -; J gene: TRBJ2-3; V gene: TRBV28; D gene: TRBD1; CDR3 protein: CASSGTGTGSTDTQYF; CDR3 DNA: TGTGCCAGCAGTGGTACCGGGACAGGGAGCACAGATACGCAGTATTTT
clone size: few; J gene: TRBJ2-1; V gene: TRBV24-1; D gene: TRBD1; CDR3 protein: CATSVGQGFEQFF; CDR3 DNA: TGTGCCACCAGTGTTGGACAGGGTTTTGAGCAGTTCTTC
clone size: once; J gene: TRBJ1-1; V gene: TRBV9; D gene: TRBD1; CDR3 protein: CASSVGQGGNTEAFF; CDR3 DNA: TGTGCCAGCAGCGTGGGACAGGGGGGAAACACTGAAGCTTTCTTT
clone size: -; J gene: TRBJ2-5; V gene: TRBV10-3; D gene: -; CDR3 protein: CAIRSGAQETQYF; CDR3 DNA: TGTGCCATCAGATCAGGGGCCCAAGAGACCCAGTACTTC
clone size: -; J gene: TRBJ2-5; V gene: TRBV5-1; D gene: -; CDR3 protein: CASSLLAGTQETQYF; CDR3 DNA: TGCGCCAGCAGCTTGCTTGCAGGCACCCAAGAGACCCAGTACTTC
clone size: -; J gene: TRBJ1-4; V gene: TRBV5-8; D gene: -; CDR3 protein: CASSLSGGDEKLFF; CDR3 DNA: TGTGCCAGCAGCTTGTCGGGGGGTGATGAAAAACTGTTTTTT
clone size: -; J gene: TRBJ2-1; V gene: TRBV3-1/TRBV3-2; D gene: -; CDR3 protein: CASSQGPAAYNEQFF; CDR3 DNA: TGTGCCAGCAGCCAAGGTCCAGCGGCCTACAATGAGCAGTTCTTC
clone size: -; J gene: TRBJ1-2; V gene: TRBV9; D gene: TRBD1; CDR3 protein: CASSAGQGDGYTF; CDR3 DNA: TGTGCCAGCAGCGCGGGACAGGGAGATGGCTACACCTTC
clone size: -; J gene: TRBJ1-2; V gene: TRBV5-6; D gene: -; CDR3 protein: CASSLPAGDYGYTF; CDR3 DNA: TGTGCCAGCAGCTTGCCAGCCGGAGATTATGGCTACACCTTC
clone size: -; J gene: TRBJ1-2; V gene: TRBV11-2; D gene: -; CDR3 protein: CASSLPGHSNYGYTF; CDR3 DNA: TGTGCCAGCAGCTTGCCGGGACACTCGAACTATGGCTACACCTTC
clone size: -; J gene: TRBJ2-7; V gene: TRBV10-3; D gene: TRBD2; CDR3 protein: CAISGLAALEQYF; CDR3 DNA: TGTGCCATCAGTGGACTAGCGGCCCTCGAGCAGTACTTC
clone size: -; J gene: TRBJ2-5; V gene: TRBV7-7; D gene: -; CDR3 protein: CASSPPAGETQYF; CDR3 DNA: TGTGCTAGCAGCCCTCCCGCAGGCGAGACCCAGTACTTC
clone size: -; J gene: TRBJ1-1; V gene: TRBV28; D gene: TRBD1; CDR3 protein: CASSQGVIEAFF; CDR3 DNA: TGTGCCAGCAGTCAGGGGGTAATTGAAGCTTTCTTT
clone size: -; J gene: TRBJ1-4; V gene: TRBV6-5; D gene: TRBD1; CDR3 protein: CASRTGTNEKLFF; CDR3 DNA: TGTGCCAGCCGGACAGGGACTAATGAAAAACTGTTTTTT
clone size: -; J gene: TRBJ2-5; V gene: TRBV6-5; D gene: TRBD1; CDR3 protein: CASGRQGLSETQYF; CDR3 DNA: TGTGCCAGCGGGCGACAGGGGTTGTCAGAGACCCAGTACTTC
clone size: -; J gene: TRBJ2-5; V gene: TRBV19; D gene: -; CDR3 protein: CASSPRGEWETQYF; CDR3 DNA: TGTGCCAGTAGTCCACGGGGAGAGTGGGAGACCCAGTACTTC
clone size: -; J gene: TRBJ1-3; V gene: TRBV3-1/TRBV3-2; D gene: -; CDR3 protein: CASSQTPQISGNTIYF; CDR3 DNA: TGTGCCAGCAGCCAAACCCCACAGATCTCTGGAAACACCATATATTTT
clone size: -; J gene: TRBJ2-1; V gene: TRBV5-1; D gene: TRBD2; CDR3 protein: CASSLALGLAGGDEQFF; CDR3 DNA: TGCGCCAGCAGCTTGGCCCTAGGGCTAGCGGGTGGTGATGAGCAGTTCTTC
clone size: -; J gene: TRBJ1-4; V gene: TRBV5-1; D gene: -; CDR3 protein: CASSFAAGDEKLFF; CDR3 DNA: TGCGCCAGCAGCTTCGCGGCCGGGGATGAAAAACTGTTTTTT
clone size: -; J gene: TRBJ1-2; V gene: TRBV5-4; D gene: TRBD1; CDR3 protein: CASSPRTGGHGYTF; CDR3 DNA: TGTGCCAGCAGCCCCCGGACAGGGGGACATGGCTACACCTTC
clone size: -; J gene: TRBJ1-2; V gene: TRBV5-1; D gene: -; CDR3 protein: CASSLDGVFGYTF; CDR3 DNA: TGCGCCAGCAGCTTAGACGGGGTCTTTGGCTACACCTTC
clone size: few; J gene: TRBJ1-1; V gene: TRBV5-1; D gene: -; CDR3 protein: CASSLGRTEAFF; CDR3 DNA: TGCGCCAGCAGCTTGGGTAGAACTGAAGCTTTCTTT
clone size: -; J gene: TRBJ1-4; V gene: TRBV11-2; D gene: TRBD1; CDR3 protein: CASSPGTANEKLFF; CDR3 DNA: TGTGCCAGCAGCCCCGGGACAGCAAATGAAAAACTGTTTTTT
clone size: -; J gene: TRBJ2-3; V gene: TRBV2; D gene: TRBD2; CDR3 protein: CANSGRAGDTQYF; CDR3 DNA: TGTGCCAATAGCGGGAGGGCCGGGGATACGCAGTATTTT
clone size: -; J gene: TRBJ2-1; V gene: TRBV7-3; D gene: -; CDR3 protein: CASGQGDVSEQFF; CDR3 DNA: TGTGCCAGCGGTCAGGGCGACGTAAGTGAGCAGTTCTTC
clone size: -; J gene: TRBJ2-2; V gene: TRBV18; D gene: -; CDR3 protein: CASSPPQGAGATGELFF; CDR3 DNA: TGTGCCAGCTCACCCCCACAGGGCGCCGGAGCCACCGGGGAGCTGTTTTTT
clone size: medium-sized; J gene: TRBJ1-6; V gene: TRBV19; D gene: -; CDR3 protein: CASSTREQYPSPLHF; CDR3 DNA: TGTGCCAGTAGTACCCGGGAACAATACCCTTCACCCCTCCACTTT
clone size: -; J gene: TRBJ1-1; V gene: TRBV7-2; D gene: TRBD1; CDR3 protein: CASSFQGVSAEAFF; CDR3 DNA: TGTGCCAGCAGCTTCCAGGGGGTGAGCGCTGAAGCTTTCTTT
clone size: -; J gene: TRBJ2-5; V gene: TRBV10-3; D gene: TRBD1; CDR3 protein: CAISRTGGDETQYF; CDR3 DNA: TGTGCCATCAGCCGGACAGGGGGGGACGAGACCCAGTACTTC
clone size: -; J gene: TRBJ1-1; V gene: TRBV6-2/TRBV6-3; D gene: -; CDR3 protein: CASSFGGGLTEAFF; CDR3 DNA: TGTGCCAGCAGTTTTGGGGGCGGCCTCACTGAAGCTTTCTTT
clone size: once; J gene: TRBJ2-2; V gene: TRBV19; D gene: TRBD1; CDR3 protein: CASSPQTGGTGELFF; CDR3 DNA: TGTGCCAGTAGTCCACAAACAGGGGGCACCGGGGAGCTGTTTTTT
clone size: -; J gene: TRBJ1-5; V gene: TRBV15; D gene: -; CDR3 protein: CATRQGRVIGNQPQHF; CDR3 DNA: TGTGCCACGCGTCAGGGGAGGGTCATCGGCAATCAGCCCCAGCATTTT
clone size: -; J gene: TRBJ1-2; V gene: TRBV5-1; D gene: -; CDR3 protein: CASSLGDFTNYGYTF; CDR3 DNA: TGCGCCAGCAGCTTGGGAGACTTCACTAACTATGGCTACACCTTC
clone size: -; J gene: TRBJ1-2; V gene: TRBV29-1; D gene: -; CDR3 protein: CSVELVAYGYTF; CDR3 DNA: TGCAGCGTTGAGTTGGTGGCCTATGGCTACACCTTC
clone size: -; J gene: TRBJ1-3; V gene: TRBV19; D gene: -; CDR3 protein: CATFDRLNTIYF; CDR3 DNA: TGTGCCACCTTCGACAGACTCAACACCATATATTTT
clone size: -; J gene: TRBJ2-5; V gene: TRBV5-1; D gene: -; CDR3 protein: CASSSQGLVVETQYF; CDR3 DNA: TGCGCCAGCAGCTCCCAGGGACTTGTGGTAGAGACCCAGTACTTC
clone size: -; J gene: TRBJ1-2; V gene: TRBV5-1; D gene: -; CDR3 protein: CASSSGASNYGYTF; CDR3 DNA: TGCGCCAGCAGCTCAGGGGCGTCTAACTATGGCTACACCTTC
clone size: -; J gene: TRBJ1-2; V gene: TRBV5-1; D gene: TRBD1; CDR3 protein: CASSLGDRGRRQGGYTF; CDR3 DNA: TGCGCCAGCAGCTTGGGGGACAGGGGCCGGCGCCAGGGCGGCTACACCTTC
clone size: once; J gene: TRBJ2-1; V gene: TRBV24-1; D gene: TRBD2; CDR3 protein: CATSDLVTSSSYNEQFF; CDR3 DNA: TGTGCCACCAGTGATTTGGTGACTAGCAGCTCCTACAATGAGCAGTTCTTC
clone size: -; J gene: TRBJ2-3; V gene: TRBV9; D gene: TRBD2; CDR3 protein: CASSERSGTSTDTQYF; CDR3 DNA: TGTGCCAGCAGTGAGAGAAGCGGGACTAGCACAGATACGCAGTATTTT
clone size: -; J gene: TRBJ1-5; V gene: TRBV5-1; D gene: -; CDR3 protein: CASSLGQAKAPQHF; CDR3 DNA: TGCGCCAGCAGCTTGGGTCAGGCCAAGGCGCCCCAGCATTTT